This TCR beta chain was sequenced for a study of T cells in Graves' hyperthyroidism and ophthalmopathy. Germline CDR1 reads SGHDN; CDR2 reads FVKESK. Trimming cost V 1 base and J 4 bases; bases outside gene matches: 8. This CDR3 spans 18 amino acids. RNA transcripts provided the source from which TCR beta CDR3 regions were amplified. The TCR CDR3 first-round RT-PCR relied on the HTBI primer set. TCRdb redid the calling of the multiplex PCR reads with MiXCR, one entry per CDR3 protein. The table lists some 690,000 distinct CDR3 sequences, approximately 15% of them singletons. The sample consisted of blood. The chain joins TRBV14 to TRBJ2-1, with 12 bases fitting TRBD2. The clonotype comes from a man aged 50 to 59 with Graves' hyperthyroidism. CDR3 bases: TGTGCCAGCAGCCAAGGGTTAACTAGCGGGAGGCGATACAATGAGCAGTTCTTC. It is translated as CASSQGLTSGRRYNEQFF.